This passage covers 31 T cell receptor beta chains from one sample sequenced in a study of shared clonotypes between healthy human individuals. TCRdb's copy holds only in-frame clones and misses some; the assay was immunoSEQ multiplex PCR. The sample contains about 1.1 million clones, more than 75% of which appear only once. The sample consisted of memory CD4+ T cells from PBMCs. Subset in this sample: CD45RA-negative fraction. These receptors were taken from a man between 18 and 29 years old in good health. Some clones in this sample may be carry-over from other donors' samples.

This clone was picked up one time. The CDR3 spells CASSKPGLAGAYNEQFF. CDR3 DNA sequence: TGTGCCAGCAGCAAACCGGGACTAGCGGGAGCCTACAATGAGCAGTTCTTC. The chain carries TRBV7-9 and TRBJ2-1; 14 bases match TRBD2. Looked up from germline, CDR1 is SEHNR and CDR2 is FQNEAQ (reference sequence). The CDR3 totals 17 residues. Losses at the gene ends were 5 bases for V and 2 bases for J; bases not matched to a gene: 5.

The gene calls are TRBV10-1 and TRBJ2-2; TRBD2 aligns across 9 bases. The CDR3 has 14 amino acids. The germline gives CDR1 WNHNN, CDR2 SYGVQD (reference sequence). J was trimmed by 9 bases and V by 3 bases; bases with no gene match: 5. The CDR3 DNA is TGCGCCAGCAGTGAAAGTCTAGCGGGAAGGGAGCTGTTTTTT. Its protein product is CASSESLAGRELFF.

This chain connects TRBV7-2 to TRBJ1-2; D uncertain. Germline CDR1 and CDR2: SGHTA and FQGNSA. This CDR3 is 14 amino acids long. Trimming took off 1 base at V and 5 bases at J, with 11 bases between the two ends. CDR3 loop: CASSLVHGSYGYTF. The CDR3 region has the DNA TGTGCCAGCAGCTTAGTACATGGTAGTTATGGCTACACCTTC.

The J gene is TRBJ1-2, the V gene TRBV7-6; 9 nucleotides match TRBD1. V shed 4 bases and J 5 bases; nucleotides not matched to a gene: 11. Germline V gene sequence: CDR1 SGHVS, CDR2 FNYEAQ. There are 16 residues in the CDR3. The DNA of the CDR3 is TGTGCCAGCAGCTCCCTACCCCCGGGACAGGGATATGGCTACACCTTC. Its protein product is CASSSLPPGQGYGYTF.

The V and J genes are TRBV4-2 and TRBJ2-7; 8 bases agree with TRBD2. V lost 3 bases, J lost 4 bases, and 11 bases stayed unmatched. Germline values: CDR1 LGHNA, CDR2 YNFKEQ. The CDR3 runs 16 residues. CDR3 region: CASSQELSGSAYEQYF. CDR3 nucleotides: TGTGCCAGCAGCCAGGAACTCAGCGGGAGTGCGTACGAGCAGTACTTC.

This chain links TRBV4-1 with TRBJ1-2; 8 nucleotides line up with TRBD1. The CDR3 has 14 amino acids. J lost 8 bases, V lost 1 base, and 6 bases had no gene match. CDR1 is MGHRA and CDR2 is YSYEKL in the germline V gene. The CDR3 loop is CASSQAERDRGYTF. CDR3 DNA sequence: TGCGCCAGCAGCCAAGCGGAACGGGACAGGGGCTACACCTTC.

In DNA, the CDR3 is TGTGCCAGTAGCCCAAACCTAGCGGGTCCCAGCTCCTACGAGCAGTACTTC. It codes for CASSPNLAGPSSYEQYF. The J gene is TRBJ2-7, the V gene TRBV19, with 8 bases matching TRBD2. CDR1 and CDR2 (germline): LNHDA, SQIVND (reference sequence). CDR3 length: 17 residues. The trim removed 6 bases at V and 0 bases at J, leaving 13 bases unmatched.

V is TRBV10-3 and J is TRBJ2-1; a weak D match, TRBD1 (5 bases). The CDR3 consists of 12 residues. Germline-derived CDR1 and CDR2 are ENHRY and SYGVKD. Trimming removed 9 bases from V and 4 bases from J, with 10 bases in between. CDR3 sequence: CAIAQVYNEQFF. CDR3 DNA: TGTGCCATTGCACAGGTTTACAATGAGCAGTTCTTC.

The V gene is TRBV28, the J gene TRBJ2-7; the D is unclear. Looked up from germline, CDR1 is MDHEN and CDR2 is SYDVKM. Trimming took 10 bases from V and 2 from J, leaving 9 bases between them. The CDR3 runs to 11 residues. CDR3 in amino acids: CAISQTYEQYF. The CDR3 coding sequence is TGTGCCATATCACAGACCTACGAGCAGTACTTC.

The chain is built from TRBV19 and TRBJ2-1; 9 positions match TRBD2. V gave up 9 bases and J gave up 4 bases; unmatched junction bases: 13. This CDR3 has 16 residues. CDR1 is LNHDA, CDR2 SQIVND, per germline (reference sequence). The CDR3 sequence is CASTMGSGRSYNEQFF. The CDR3 region has the DNA TGTGCCAGCACCATGGGAAGCGGGAGGTCGTACAATGAGCAGTTCTTC. Together with reference TRBV19 and TRBJ2-1, the CDR3 gives the full variable domain: DGGITQSPKYLFRKEGQNVTLSCEQNLNHDAMYWYRQDPGQGLRLIYYSQIVNDFQKGDIAEGYSVSREKKESFPLTVTSAQKNPTAFYLCASTMGSGRSYNEQFFGPGTRLTVL.

V usage is TRBV18 and J usage is TRBJ2-1; TRBD2 is a possible D gene (6 bases). In germline, CDR1 is KGHSH, CDR2 LQKENI. V lost 1 base, J lost 0 bases, and 10 bases lay in between. CDR3 length: 16 amino acids. In DNA, the CDR3 is TGTGCCAGCTCACCACGGACGGGAGACTCCTACAATGAGCAGTTCTTC. It codes for CASSPRTGDSYNEQFF.

The V and J genes are TRBV29-1 and TRBJ2-2; no clear D. Germline V gene lookup returns CDR1 SQVTM and CDR2 ANQGSEA. This CDR3 is 12 amino acids long. V dropped 4 bases and J dropped 0 bases, with 3 bases sitting between them. For the CDR3, the DNA is TGCAGCGTTGTGCCGAACACCGGGGAGCTGTTTTTT. Its protein product is CSVVPNTGELFF.

The chain links TRBV5-1 to TRBJ1-1; the D is unclear. V was pared by 4 bases and J by 6 bases, with 10 bases between. The CDR3 runs 12 residues. CDR1 is SGHRS and CDR2 is YFSETQ in the germline V gene. CDR3 region: CASSGRMAEAFF. CDR3 nucleotides: TGCGCCAGCAGCGGACGGATGGCTGAAGCTTTCTTT. Full variable domain (outside the CDR3, taken from reference TRBV5-1 and TRBJ1-1): KAGVTQTPRYLIKTRGQQVTLSCSPISGHRSVSWYQQTPGQGLQFLFEYFSETQRNKGNFPGRFSGRQFSNSRSEMNVSTLELGDSALYLCASSGRMAEAFFGQGTRLTVV.

This chain uses TRBV10-3 with TRBJ2-7, with 7 positions matching TRBD2. The CDR3 sequence is 13 residues long. Germline CDR1 reads ENHRY; CDR2 reads SYGVKD. Germline trimming cut 7 bases from V and 2 bases from J; bases unmatched to any gene: 5. The CDR3 is CAIKASGTYEQYF. CDR3 DNA sequence: TGTGCCATCAAGGCTAGCGGTACCTACGAGCAGTACTTC.

J is TRBJ2-5 and V is TRBV19; D is unresolved. The CDR3 consists of 12 residues. Per the germline V gene, CDR1 is LNHDA and CDR2 is SQIVND (reference sequence). Trimming removed 7 bases from V and 0 bases from J, with 6 bases in between. CDR3 protein: CASKGYQETQYF. CDR3 coding DNA: TGTGCCAGTAAGGGCTACCAAGAGACCCAGTACTTC.

The chain combines TRBV6-6 with TRBJ1-5; D is ambiguous. The CDR3 is 16 residues long. The germline V gene encodes CDR1 MNHNY and CDR2 SVGAGI (reference sequence). V dropped 2 bases and J dropped 2 bases, with 13 bases sitting between them. The CDR3 DNA reads as TGTGCCAGCAGTTACGGTGGAAGAGGTGGCAATCAGCCCCAGCATTTT. Translated: CASSYGGRGGNQPQHF.

The chain employs TRBV5-8 and TRBJ2-2; 8 bases fit TRBD1. J lost 1 base, V lost 3 bases, and 11 bases had no gene match. Looked up from germline, CDR1 is SGHTS and CDR2 is YDEGEE. This CDR3 has 18 residues. This chain's CDR3 is CASSSPYRGQGNTGELFF. DNA for the CDR3: TGTGCCAGCAGCTCGCCCTACCGAGGACAGGGGAACACCGGGGAGCTGTTTTTT. Drawing the rest from reference TRBV5-8 and TRBJ2-2, the complete variable domain is EAGVTQSPTHLIKTRGQQATLRCSPISGHTSVYWYQQALGLGLQFLLWYDEGEERNRGNFPPRFSGRQFPNYSSELNVNALELEDSALYLCASSSPYRGQGNTGELFFGEGSRLTVL.

This clone has only one observation. The gene calls are TRBV6-5 and TRBJ2-1; D is unclear. V lost 0 bases and J 12 bases, leaving 21 bases between the germline ends. Germline assignment: CDR1 MNHEY and CDR2 SVGAGI. The CDR3 has 16 residues. This CDR3 is CASSYSIVAQSNRQFF. The CDR3 DNA reads TGTGCCAGCAGTTACTCGATTGTGGCTCAATCCAATCGGCAGTTCTTC.

The V gene is TRBV7-9, the J gene TRBJ2-3; unclear D gene. The V end lost 2 bases, the J end lost 4 bases, and 7 bases lay between the germline ends. The CDR3 loop spans 13 amino acids. Looked up from germline, CDR1 is SEHNR and CDR2 is FQNEAQ (reference sequence). The chain's CDR3 is CASSLFSADTQYF. CDR3 sequence (DNA): TGTGCCAGCAGCTTATTCTCCGCAGATACGCAGTATTTT.

CDR3 protein: CASSEGVGLGGYTF. The CDR3 DNA reads as TGTGCCAGCAGTGAAGGGGTAGGGCTTGGTGGCTACACCTTC. V usage is TRBV2 and J usage is TRBJ1-2, with D unresolved. V dropped 1 base and J dropped 7 bases, with 13 bases sitting between them. The CDR3 is made up of 14 amino acids. Germline V gene lookup returns CDR1 SNHLY and CDR2 FYNNEI. Full variable domain (remainder filled in from reference TRBV2 and TRBJ1-2): EPEVTQTPSHQVTQMGQEVILRCVPISNHLYFYWYRQILGQKVEFLVSFYNNEISEKSEIFDDQFSVERPDGSNFTLKIRSTKLEDSAMYFCASSEGVGLGGYTFGSGTRLTVV.

The CDR3 coding sequence is TGCGCCAGCAGCGCGGGGACAGGGGCCGAAGAGACCCAGTACTTC. Protein product: CASSAGTGAEETQYF. The V call is TRBV5-1, the J call TRBJ2-5, with 10 bases aligning to TRBD1. CDR3 length: 15 residues. Germline V gene sequence: CDR1 SGHRS, CDR2 YFSETQ. V trimming: 4 bases; J trimming: 3 bases; junction bases outside the gene matches: 6.

In this sample, this clone turned up once. The rearrangement uses TRBV29-1 and TRBJ1-3; D perhaps matches TRBD1 (6 bases). With 7 bases removed from V and 0 bases from J, the gap between germline ends came to 13 bases. From germline, CDR1 is SQVTM and CDR2 ANQGSEA. The CDR3 contains 14 residues. CDR3 DNA: TGCAGCGCCCACACAGGGAGCTCTGGAAACACCATATATTTT. Its translation: CSAHTGSSGNTIYF.

The chain combines TRBV28 with TRBJ2-7; 7 nucleotides align to TRBD1. The CDR3 covers 14 residues. Germline-derived CDR1 and CDR2 are MDHEN and SYDVKM. Unmatched junction bases numbered 5, after V lost 6 bases and J lost 0 bases. CDR3: CASSRTGASYEQYF. CDR3 nucleotide sequence: TGTGCCAGCAGCCGAACAGGGGCCTCCTACGAGCAGTACTTC. The full variable domain, rest sourced from reference TRBV28 and TRBJ2-7, is DVKVTQSSRYLVKRTGEKVFLECVQDMDHENMFWYRQDPGLGLRLIYFSYDVKMKEKGDIPEGYSVSREKKERFSLILESASTNQTSMYLCASSRTGASYEQYFGPGTRLTVT.

This rearrangement joins TRBV9 to TRBJ2-7; tentatively, D is TRBD1 or TRBD2 (6 bases each). In germline, CDR1 is SGDLS, CDR2 YYNGEE. The CDR3 runs to 18 residues. The germline V and J ends were trimmed by 3 bases and 0 bases, with 22 bases remaining between them. CDR3 DNA: TGTGCCAGCAGCGCAGAGGGGGGTCTCCCCGTTTACTCCTACGAGCAGTACTTC. It codes for CASSAEGGLPVYSYEQYF.

The chain uses TRBV29-1 and TRBJ1-1, with TRBD1 identical over 7 bases. Per the germline V gene, CDR1 is SQVTM and CDR2 is ANQGSEA. The CDR3 has 13 residues. The trim removed 7 bases at V and 5 bases at J, leaving 10 bases unmatched. The CDR3 DNA is TGCAGCGCCTACAGGGGCGAGGGAACTGAAGCTTTCTTT. Protein sequence: CSAYRGEGTEAFF.

The V gene is TRBV7-9, the J gene TRBJ2-1; no clear D. The length of the CDR3 is 16 residues. Trimming took 5 bases from V and 9 from J, leaving 23 bases between them. Germline V gives CDR1 SEHNR, CDR2 FQNEAQ (reference sequence). CDR3 region: CASSERRATLIFEQFF. The CDR3 bases are TGTGCCAGCAGCGAAAGACGGGCCACCCTAATTTTTGAGCAGTTCTTC.

This sequence joins TRBV10-3 and TRBJ2-7; 9 bases map to TRBD2. This CDR3 spans 14 amino acids. V trimming: 5 bases; J trimming: 7 bases; junction bases outside the gene matches: 9. Germline CDR1 reads ENHRY; CDR2 reads SYGVKD. CDR3 sequence reads: CAISPGTSTSEQYF. DNA for the CDR3: TGTGCCATCAGTCCCGGGACTAGCACGAGTGAGCAGTACTTC.

The rearrangement uses TRBV7-9 and TRBJ2-1; D is undetermined. The germline V and J ends were trimmed by 1 base and 5 bases, with 6 bases remaining between them. This CDR3 spans 13 amino acids. The germline CDR1 and CDR2 sequences are SEHNR and FQNEAQ (reference sequence). The CDR3 is CASSLEFNNEQFF. CDR3 sequence (DNA): TGTGCCAGCAGCTTAGAGTTTAACAATGAGCAGTTCTTC.

The chain recombines TRBV10-3 with TRBJ1-3; D unresolved. Per the germline V gene, CDR1 is ENHRY and CDR2 is SYGVKD. The V and J ends lost 6 bases and 2 bases respectively, with 11 bases between them. This CDR3 has 14 amino acids. This chain's CDR3 is CAIRDSGTGNTIYF. CDR3 nucleotides: TGTGCCATCAGAGACTCGGGGACTGGAAACACCATATATTTT.

Concerning this clone: This may stem from a read error, because a much larger clone lies one nucleotide away. The chain is built from TRBV6-5 and TRBJ2-1, with 7 bases fitting TRBD2. V dropped 5 bases and J dropped 2; count of bases not matched to a gene: 3. CDR1 is MNHEY and CDR2 is SVGAGI in the germline V gene. The CDR3 is 14 amino acids. The CDR3 is CASSKAGPYNEQFF. DNA for the CDR3: TGTGCCAGCAGTAAAGCGGGACCCTACAATGAGCAGTTCTTC.

As to this clone: Since a much larger clone is just one base distant, this may be a read error. This chain uses TRBV6-6 with TRBJ2-7; 7 bases fit TRBD1. The CDR3 consists of 13 residues. The V segment lost 4 bases and the J segment 1 base; nucleotides outside the gene matches: 1. Germline values: CDR1 MNHNY, CDR2 SVGAGI (reference sequence). The CDR3 is CASSWGQSYEQYF. CDR3 sequence (DNA): TGTGCCAGCAGTTGGGGACAGTCCTACGAGCAGTACTTC.